A selection of T cell receptor beta chains follows, all from one sample in a study of blood T cell repertoires in COVID-19. The table came from immunoSEQ multiplex PCR; TCRdb's copy has only in-frame clones and leaves some out. The table shows roughly 380,000 clones, with roughly 87% occurring only once. Specimen: PBMCs or T cells enriched from blood (not recorded which). These receptors all come from a woman in her 30s who had recovered from COVID-19. CDR3s include the opening cysteine and the closing phenylalanine or tryptophan.

length	V	J	CDR3
13	TRBV7-3	TRBJ2-5	CASSSGIQETQYF
13	TRBV18	TRBJ2-1	CASSPRTVNEQFF
11	TRBV11-2	TRBJ2-1	CASSVNNEQFF
13	TRBV15	TRBJ2-7	CATSTPPRVPQYF
14	TRBV25-1	TRBJ1-2	CASSRLGQGNGYTF
12	TRBV19	TRBJ1-1	CASSIGSTEAFF
16	TRBV4-2	TRBJ2-1	CASSRDRGNPYNEQFF
16	TRBV5-4	TRBJ2-3	CASSLRLAGGKDTQYF
14	TRBV7-9	TRBJ2-3	CASSLGATADTQYF
16	TRBV5-5	TRBJ1-2	CASRRTPGQGLYGYTF